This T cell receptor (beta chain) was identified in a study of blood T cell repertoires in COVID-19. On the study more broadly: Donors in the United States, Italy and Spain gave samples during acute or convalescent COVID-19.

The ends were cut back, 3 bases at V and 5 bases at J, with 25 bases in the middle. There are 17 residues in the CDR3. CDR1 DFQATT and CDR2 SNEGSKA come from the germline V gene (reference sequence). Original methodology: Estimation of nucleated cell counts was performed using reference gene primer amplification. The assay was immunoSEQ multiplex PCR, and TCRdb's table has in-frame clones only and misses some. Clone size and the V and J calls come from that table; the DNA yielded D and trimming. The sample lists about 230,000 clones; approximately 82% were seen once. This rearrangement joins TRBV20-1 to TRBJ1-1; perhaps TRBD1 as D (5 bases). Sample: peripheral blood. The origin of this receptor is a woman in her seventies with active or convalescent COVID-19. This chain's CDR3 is CSASRAFGGRVSTEAFF. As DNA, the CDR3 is TGCAGTGCTAGTCGGGCGTTCGGGGGTAGAGTTAGTACTGAAGCTTTCTTT.